This section outlines one T cell receptor beta chain sequence together with its context. The data derive from a study of T-cell memory formation after mild COVID-19. This CDR3 contains 13 residues. V lost 2 bases and J lost 1, with 6 bases in between. Germline lookup yields CDR1 MNHEY and CDR2 SVGAGI. TCRdb reanalysed the 5' RACE reads using MiXCR and keeps one entry per CDR3 protein. Of 350,000 to 450,000 distinct CDR3 sequences listed, more than 20% are singletons. The sample was PBMCs or a T cell subset sorted from them (not recorded which). V usage is TRBV6-5 and J usage is TRBJ2-7; no clear D. The sequence was collected from an adult woman who had mild COVID-19 (a few samples of this study predate the infection). Cell type and time point are not known. CDR3 amino acids: CASSYGNSYEQYF. The CDR3 DNA is TGTGCCAGCAGTTACGGCAATTCCTACGAGCAGTACTTC.